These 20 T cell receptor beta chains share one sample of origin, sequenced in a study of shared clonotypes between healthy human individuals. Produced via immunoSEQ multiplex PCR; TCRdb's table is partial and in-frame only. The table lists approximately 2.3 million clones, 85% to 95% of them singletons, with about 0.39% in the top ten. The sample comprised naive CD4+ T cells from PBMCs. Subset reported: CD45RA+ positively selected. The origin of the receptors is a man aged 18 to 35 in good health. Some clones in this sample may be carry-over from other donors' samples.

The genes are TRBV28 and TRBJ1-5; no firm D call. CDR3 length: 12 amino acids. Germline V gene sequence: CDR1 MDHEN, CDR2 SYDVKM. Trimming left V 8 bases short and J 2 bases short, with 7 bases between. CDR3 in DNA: TGTGCCAGCGGACCGGGCAATCAGCCCCAGCATTTT. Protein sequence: CASGPGNQPQHF.

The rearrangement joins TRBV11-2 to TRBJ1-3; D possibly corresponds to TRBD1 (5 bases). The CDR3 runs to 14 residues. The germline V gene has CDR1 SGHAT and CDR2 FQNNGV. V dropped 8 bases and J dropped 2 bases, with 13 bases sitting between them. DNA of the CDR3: TGTGCCAGCCTGTACCAGGGCCCTGGAAACACCATATATTTT. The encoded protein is CASLYQGPGNTIYF.

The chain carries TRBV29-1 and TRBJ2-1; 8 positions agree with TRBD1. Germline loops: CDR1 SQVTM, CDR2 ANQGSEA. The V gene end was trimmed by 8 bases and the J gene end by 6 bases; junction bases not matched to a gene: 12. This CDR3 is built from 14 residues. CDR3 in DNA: TGCAGCTCTGTTCAGGACAGGGTCGTCAATGAGCAGTTCTTC. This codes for CSSVQDRVVNEQFF.

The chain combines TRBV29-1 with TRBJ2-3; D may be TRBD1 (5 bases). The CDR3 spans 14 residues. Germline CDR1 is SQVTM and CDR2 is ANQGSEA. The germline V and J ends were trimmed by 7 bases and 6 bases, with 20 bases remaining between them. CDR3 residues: CSGRVPPAGDTQYF. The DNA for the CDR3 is TGCAGCGGTAGGGTTCCCCCCGCAGGGGATACGCAGTATTTT.

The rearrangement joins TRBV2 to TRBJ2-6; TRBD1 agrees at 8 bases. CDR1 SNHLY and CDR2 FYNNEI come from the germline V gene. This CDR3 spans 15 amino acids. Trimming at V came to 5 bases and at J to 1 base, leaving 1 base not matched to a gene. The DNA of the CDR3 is TGTGCCAGCAGTAGACAGGGGTCTGGGGCCAACGTCCTGACTTTC. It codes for CASSRQGSGANVLTF.

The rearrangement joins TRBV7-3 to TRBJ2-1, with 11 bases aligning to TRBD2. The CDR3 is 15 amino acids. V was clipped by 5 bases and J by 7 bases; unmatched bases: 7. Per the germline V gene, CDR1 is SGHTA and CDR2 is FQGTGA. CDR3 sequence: CASSLLAGVRNEQFF. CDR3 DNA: TGTGCCAGCAGCCTACTAGCGGGGGTTAGAAATGAGCAGTTCTTC.

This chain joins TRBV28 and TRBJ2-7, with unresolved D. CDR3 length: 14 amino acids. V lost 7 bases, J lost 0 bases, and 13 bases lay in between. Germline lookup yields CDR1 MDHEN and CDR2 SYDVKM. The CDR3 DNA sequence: TGTGCCAGCACCCCTAGGCCCAGCTCCTACGAGCAGTACTTC. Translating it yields CASTPRPSSYEQYF.

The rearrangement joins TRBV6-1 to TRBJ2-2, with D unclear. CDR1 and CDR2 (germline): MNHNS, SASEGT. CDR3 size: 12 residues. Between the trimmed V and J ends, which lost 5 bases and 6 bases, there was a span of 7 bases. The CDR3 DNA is TGTGCCAGCAGTTTGGTCGCCGGGGAGCTGTTTTTT. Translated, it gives CASSLVAGELFF.

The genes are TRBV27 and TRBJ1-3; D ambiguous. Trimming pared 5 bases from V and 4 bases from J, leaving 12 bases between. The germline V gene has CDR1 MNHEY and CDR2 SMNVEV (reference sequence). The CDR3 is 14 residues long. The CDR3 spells CASSQRPGGNTIYF. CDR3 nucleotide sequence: TGTGCCAGCAGTCAACGTCCAGGCGGAAACACCATATATTTT.

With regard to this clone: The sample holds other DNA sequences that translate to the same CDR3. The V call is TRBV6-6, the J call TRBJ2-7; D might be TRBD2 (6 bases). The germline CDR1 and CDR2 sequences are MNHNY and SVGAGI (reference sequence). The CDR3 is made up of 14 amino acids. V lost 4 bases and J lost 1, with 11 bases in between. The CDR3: CASSSRRGSYEQYF. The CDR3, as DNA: TGTGCCAGCAGTTCTAGGCGGGGATCCTACGAGCAGTACTTC.

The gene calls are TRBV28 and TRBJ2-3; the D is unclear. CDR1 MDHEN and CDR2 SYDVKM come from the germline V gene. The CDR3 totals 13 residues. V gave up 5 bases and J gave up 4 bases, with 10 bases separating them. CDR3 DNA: TGTGCCAGCAGTCCCCCCGTCCCAGATACGCAGTATTTT. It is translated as CASSPPVPDTQYF.

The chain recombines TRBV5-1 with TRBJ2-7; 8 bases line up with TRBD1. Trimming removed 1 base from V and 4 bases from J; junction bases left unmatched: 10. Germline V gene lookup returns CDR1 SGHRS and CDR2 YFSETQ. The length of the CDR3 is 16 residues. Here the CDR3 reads CASSLTSGGGWYEQYF. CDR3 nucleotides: TGCGCCAGCAGCTTGACTTCAGGGGGCGGTTGGTACGAGCAGTACTTC.

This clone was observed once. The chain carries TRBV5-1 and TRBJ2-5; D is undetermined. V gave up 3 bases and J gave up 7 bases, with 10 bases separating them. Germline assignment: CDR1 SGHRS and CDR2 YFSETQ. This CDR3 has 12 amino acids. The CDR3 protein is CASSSPPGTQYF. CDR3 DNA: TGCGCCAGCAGCTCCCCCCCAGGGACCCAGTACTTC. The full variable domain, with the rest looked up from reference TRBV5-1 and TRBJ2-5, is KAGVTQTPRYLIKTRGQQVTLSCSPISGHRSVSWYQQTPGQGLQFLFEYFSETQRNKGNFPGRFSGRQFSNSRSEMNVSTLELGDSALYLCASSSPPGTQYFGPGTRLLVL.

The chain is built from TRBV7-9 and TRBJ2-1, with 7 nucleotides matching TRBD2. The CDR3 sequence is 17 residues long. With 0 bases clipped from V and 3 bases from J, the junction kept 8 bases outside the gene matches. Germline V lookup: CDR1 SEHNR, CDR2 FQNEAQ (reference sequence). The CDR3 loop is CASSLAKGGSFYNEQFF. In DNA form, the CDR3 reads TGTGCCAGCAGCTTAGCAAAGGGCGGGAGTTTCTACAATGAGCAGTTCTTC.

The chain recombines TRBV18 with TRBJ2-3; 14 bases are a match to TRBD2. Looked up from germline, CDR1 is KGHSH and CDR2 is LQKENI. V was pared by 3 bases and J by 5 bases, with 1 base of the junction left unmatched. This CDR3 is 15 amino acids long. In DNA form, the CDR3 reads TGTGCCAGCTCACCTGGACTAGCGGGAGGAGATACGCAGTATTTT. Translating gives CASSPGLAGGDTQYF.

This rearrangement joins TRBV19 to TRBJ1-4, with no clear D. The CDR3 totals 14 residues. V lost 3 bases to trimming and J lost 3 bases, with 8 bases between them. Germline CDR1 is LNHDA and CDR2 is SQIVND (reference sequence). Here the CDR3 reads CASSIVGANEKLFF. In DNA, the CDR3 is TGTGCCAGTAGTATCGTGGGAGCTAATGAAAAACTGTTTTTT.

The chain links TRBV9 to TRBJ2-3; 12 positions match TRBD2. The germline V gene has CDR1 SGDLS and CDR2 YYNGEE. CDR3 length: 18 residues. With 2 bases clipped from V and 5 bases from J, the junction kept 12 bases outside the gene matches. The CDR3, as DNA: TGTGCCAGCAGCGTTAAACTAGCGGGAGGAGGTGGGGGAGATACGCAGTATTTT. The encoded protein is CASSVKLAGGGGGDTQYF.

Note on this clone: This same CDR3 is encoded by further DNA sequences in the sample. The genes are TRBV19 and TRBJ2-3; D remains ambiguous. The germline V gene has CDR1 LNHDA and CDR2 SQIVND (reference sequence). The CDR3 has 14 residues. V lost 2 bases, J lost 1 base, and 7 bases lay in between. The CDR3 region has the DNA TGTGCCAGTAGTATAAGTGCGGGCACAGATACGCAGTATTTT. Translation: CASSISAGTDTQYF.

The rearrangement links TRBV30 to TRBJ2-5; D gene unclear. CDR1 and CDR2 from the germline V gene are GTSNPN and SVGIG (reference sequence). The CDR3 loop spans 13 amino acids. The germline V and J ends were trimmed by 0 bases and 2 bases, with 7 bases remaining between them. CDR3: CAWSVSIQETQYF. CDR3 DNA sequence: TGTGCCTGGAGTGTATCGATACAAGAGACCCAGTACTTC. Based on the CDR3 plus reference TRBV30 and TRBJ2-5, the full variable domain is SQTIHQWPATLVQPVGSPLSLECTVEGTSNPNLYWYRQAAGRGLQLLFYSVGIGQISSEVPQNLSASRPQDRQFILSSKKLLLSDSGFYLCAWSVSIQETQYFGPGTRLLVL.

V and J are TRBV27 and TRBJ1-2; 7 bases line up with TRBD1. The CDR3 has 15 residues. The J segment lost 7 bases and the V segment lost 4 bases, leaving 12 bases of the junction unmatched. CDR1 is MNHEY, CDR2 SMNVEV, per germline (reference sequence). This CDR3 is CASSSLTGRGAGYTF. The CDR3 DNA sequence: TGTGCCAGCAGTTCCTTGACAGGGAGGGGGGCTGGCTACACCTTC.